This T cell receptor beta chain was recorded in a study of cytomegalovirus exposure and HLA in healthy donors. Germline-derived CDR1 and CDR2 are GTSNPN and SVGIG (reference sequence). The CDR3 runs 15 residues. V was clipped by 5 bases and J by 0 bases; unmatched bases: 7. A multiplex PCR was run with 60 Vbeta primers and 13 Jbeta primers. The data were produced by immunoSEQ multiplex PCR, yet TCRdb's version contains in-frame clones alone and is incomplete. The sample records about 190,000 clones, roughly 80% being singletons. General study findings and limits: Beyond CMV serostatus, there was no information to go on about immune exposure. From TCR beta sequences, most subjects' HLA-A and HLA-B alleles were reportedly predicted accurately.

This clone has a handful of counts. The antigen remains undetermined. V gene TRBV30 combines with J gene TRBJ2-1; 7 nucleotides match TRBD1. Sequenced material: PBMCs. This receptor was taken from a woman in her late teens or twenties in good health and CMV-seronegative. CDR3 sequence (DNA): TGTGCCTGGTTACAGGGGTTAAGCTCCTACAATGAGCAGTTCTTC. The encoded protein is CAWLQGLSSYNEQFF.